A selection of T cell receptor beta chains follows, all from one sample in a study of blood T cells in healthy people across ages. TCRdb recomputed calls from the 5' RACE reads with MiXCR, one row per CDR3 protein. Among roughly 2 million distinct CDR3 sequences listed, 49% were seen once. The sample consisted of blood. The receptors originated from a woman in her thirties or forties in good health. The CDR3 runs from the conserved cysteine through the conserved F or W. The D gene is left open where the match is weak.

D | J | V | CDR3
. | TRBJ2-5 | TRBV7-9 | CASSLLGQLRQETQYF
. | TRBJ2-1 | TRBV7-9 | CASSLAVGALLGEQFF
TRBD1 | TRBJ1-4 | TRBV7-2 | CASSSLRGLNEKLFF
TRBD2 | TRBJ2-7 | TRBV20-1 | CSASSGGVDEQYF
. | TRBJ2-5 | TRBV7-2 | CASSSAIREETQYF
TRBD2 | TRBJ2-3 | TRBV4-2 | CASSPFGSGGFTDTQYF
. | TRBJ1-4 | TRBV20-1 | CSAYDRPTTNEKLFF
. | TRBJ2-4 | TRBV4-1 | CASSHVRGAGIQYF
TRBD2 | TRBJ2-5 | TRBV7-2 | CASSLGLAGAPGQETQYF
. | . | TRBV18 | CASSDLRGRNEQYF
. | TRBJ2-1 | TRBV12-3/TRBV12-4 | CASSLSLTANEQFF
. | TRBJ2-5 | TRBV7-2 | CASSLRGVRTEATQYF
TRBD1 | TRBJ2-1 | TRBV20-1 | CSARGNRGSYEQFF
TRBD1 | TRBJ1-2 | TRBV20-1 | CSARQGFGYGYTF
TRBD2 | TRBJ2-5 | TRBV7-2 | CASNLGRVGGEQETQYF
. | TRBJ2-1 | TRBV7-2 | CASSQKTGMGEQFF
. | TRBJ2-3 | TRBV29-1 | CSYPRGARSDTQYF
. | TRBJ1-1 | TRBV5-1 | CASSPQAVNTEAFF
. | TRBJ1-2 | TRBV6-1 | CASSDIRVQLNYGYTF
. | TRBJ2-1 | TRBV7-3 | CASSLSSHNAQFF
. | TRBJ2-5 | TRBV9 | CASSETWTEETQYF
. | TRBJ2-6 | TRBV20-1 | CSASESGANVLTF
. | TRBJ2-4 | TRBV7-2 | CASSLLLAKNIQYF
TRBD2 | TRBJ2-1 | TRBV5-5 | CASSLIAGALREQFF
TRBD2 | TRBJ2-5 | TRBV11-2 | CASSSARGLAGVGTQYF
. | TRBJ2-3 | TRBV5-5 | CASSLGIAGGVDTQYF
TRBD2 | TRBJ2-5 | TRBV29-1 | CSVRLAGGTYQETQYF
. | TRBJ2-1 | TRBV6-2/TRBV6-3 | CASSNGAEQFF
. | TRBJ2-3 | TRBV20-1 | CSAGRSTDTQYF
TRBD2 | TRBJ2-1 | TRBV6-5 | CASSYQRGGRGEQFF
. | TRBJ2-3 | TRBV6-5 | CASNPGRGDTQYF
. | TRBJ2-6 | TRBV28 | CASRTDASGANVLTF
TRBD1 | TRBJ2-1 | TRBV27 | CASSSYSGTESFNEQFF
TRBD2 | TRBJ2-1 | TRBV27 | CASSGLRGTSGVNEQFF
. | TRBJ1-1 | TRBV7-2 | CASSFGTDLNTEAFF